This is a list of T cell receptor beta chains from one sample in a study of shared clonotypes between healthy human individuals. Profiling relied on immunoSEQ multiplex PCR, and the TCRdb table lists in-frame clones only, not all of them. The table records more than 2,000,000 clones, approximately 90% of them present only once. Sequencing was performed on naive CD4+ T cells sorted from blood. Every receptor here comes from a man aged 18-30 years in good health. Both conserved end residues are part of each CDR3. Each record gives: J gene, V gene, CDR3 protein.

TRBJ2-1 TRBV5-1 CASSLLSSSYNEQFF
TRBJ2-5 TRBV30 CATDRVQETQYF
TRBJ2-7 TRBV5-6 CASSADTRTYEQYF
TRBJ2-2 TRBV5-4 CASSPRTGVTGELFF
TRBJ2-7 TRBV7-6 CASSPLYRVYEQYF
TRBJ2-1 TRBV29-1 CSVLTRKNTYNEQFF
TRBJ1-6 TRBV6-1 CASSDIVTGEDSPLHF
TRBJ2-5 TRBV4-1 CASSQDGGAHQETQYF
TRBJ2-3 TRBV5-1 CASSSSLSMRDTDTQYF
TRBJ2-1 TRBV27 CASSFDRRSYNEQFF
TRBJ2-7 TRBV29-1 CSVAHRLVGGEQYF
TRBJ1-2 TRBV9 CASSVGDSWNGYTF
TRBJ2-2 TRBV7-8 CASSTDVTGELFF
TRBJ2-1 TRBV27 CASSRNPQAGGPYNEQFF
TRBJ1-1 TRBV15 CATSLGPGNTEAFF
TRBJ2-3 TRBV28 CASSFILAVSTDTQYF
TRBJ2-2 TRBV7-7 CASSAAGTGASGELFF
TRBJ2-7 TRBV7-8 CASSTWRTSGRTYEQYF
TRBJ2-2 TRBV9 CASSVASASNTGELFF
TRBJ2-1 TRBV9 CASSGGQGSYNEQFF
TRBJ2-1 TRBV4-1 CASSQVHRPSYNEQFF
TRBJ2-7 TRBV11-2 CASLTGGTSYEQYF
TRBJ1-5 TRBV27 CASSLSVRGGPQHF
TRBJ1-3 TRBV10-3 CAISEGDTLSGNTIYF
TRBJ2-7 TRBV10-3 CAISGRDGRNEQYF
TRBJ2-7 TRBV28 CASNAPGLAYEQYF
TRBJ1-4 TRBV19 CASSPDRGLEKLFF
TRBJ2-7 TRBV9 CASSGSRGTGDYEQYF
TRBJ2-7 TRBV18 CASSPGDREQYF
TRBJ2-1 TRBV12-5 CASGLVLAGGSAYNEQFF
TRBJ1-3 TRBV5-1 CASSPGGDSGNTIYF
TRBJ1-1 TRBV28 CASSFGDRGVGTEAFF
TRBJ2-7 TRBV5-1 CASSLRGGAAEQYF
TRBJ1-2 TRBV6-1 CASSGQWAPGGYTF
TRBJ2-5 TRBV5-6 CASSFERTQYF
TRBJ2-2 TRBV6-5 CASSQASTGELFF
TRBJ1-1 TRBV7-2 CASSARQGQGTEAFF